This entry lists 2 T cell receptor beta chains sequenced from one sample in a study of blood T cell repertoires in COVID-19. The assay was immunoSEQ multiplex PCR, and TCRdb's table has in-frame clones only and misses some. The sample has fewer than 200,000 clones, 89% seen once. The sequenced sample was peripheral blood. Receptor source: a man younger than 35 who had recovered from COVID-19.

The V gene is TRBV5-1, the J gene TRBJ1-1; no clear D gene. V shed 9 bases and J shed 0 bases, with 15 bases lying between them. The CDR3 is made up of 14 amino acids. CDR1 and CDR2 from the germline V gene are SGHRS and YFSETQ. The CDR3: CATSRAGMNTEAFF. The CDR3 DNA reads TGCGCCACTTCTAGGGCGGGGATGAACACTGAAGCTTTCTTT. Together with reference TRBV5-1 and TRBJ1-1, the CDR3 gives the full variable domain: KAGVTQTPRYLIKTRGQQVTLSCSPISGHRSVSWYQQTPGQGLQFLFEYFSETQRNKGNFPGRFSGRQFSNSRSEMNVSTLELGDSALYLCATSRAGMNTEAFFGQGTRLTVV.

This chain links TRBV7-9 with TRBJ1-1; tentatively, D is TRBD1 (5 bases). This CDR3 is 13 amino acids long. V was pared by 7 bases and J by 3 bases, with 12 bases between. The germline gives CDR1 SEHNR, CDR2 FQNEAQ (reference sequence). In DNA, the CDR3 is TGTGCCAGCATCCGACAGCGGGACACTGAAGCTTTCTTT. Its translation is CASIRQRDTEAFF.